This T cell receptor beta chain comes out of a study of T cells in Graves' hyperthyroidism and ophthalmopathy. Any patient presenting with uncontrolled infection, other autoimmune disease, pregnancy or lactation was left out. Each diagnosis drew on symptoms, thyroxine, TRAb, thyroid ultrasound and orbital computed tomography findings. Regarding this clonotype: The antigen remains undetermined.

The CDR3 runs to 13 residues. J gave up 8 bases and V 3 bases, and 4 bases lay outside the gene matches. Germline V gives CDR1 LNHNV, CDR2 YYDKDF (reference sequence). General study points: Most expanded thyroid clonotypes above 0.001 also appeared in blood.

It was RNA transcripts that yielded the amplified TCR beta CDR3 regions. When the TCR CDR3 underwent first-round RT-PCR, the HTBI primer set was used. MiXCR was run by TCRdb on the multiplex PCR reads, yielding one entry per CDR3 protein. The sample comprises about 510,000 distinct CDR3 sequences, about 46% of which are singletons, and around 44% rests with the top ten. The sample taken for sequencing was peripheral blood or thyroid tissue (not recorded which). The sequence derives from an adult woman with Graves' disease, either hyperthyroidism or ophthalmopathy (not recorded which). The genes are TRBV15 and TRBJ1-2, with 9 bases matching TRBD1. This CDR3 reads CATSRGTGYGYTF. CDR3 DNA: TGTGCCACCAGCAGGGGGACAGGGTACGGCTACACCTTC.